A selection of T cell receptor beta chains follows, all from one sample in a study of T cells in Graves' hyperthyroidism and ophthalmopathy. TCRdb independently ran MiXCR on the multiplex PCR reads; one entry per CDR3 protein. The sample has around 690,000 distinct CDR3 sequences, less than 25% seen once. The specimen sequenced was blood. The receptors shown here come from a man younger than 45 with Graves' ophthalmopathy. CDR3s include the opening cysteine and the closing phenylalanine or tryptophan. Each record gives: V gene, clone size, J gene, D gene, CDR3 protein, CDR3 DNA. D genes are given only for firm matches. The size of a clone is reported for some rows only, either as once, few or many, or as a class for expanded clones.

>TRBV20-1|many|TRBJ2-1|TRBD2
CSAYISGRTYNEQFF
TGCAGTGCTTATATTAGCGGGAGGACCTACAATGAGCAGTTCTTC
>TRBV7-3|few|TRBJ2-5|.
CASSLNGRETQYF
TGTGCCAGCAGCTTAAATGGGAGAGAGACCCAGTACTTC
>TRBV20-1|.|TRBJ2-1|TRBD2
CSATSALSGRAYNEQFF
TGCAGTGCCACCTCTGCTTTAAGCGGGAGGGCCTACAATGAGCAGTTCTTC
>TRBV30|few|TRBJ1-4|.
CAWSSEKLFF
TGTGCCTGGAGTAGTGAAAAACTGTTTTTT
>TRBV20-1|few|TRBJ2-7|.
CSARARRRGHEQYF
TGCAGTGCTAGGGCGCGGCGTCGGGGGCACGAGCAGTACTTC
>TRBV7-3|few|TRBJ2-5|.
CASSLTGPGETQYF
TGTGCCAGCAGCTTAACGGGACCGGGAGAGACCCAGTACTTC
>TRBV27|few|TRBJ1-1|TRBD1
CASSTGGAVSEAFF
TGTGCCAGCAGTACAGGGGGCGCGGTCTCTGAAGCTTTCTTT
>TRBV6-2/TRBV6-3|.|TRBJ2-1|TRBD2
CASSYLAGTSGDNEQFF
TGTGCCAGCAGTTACTTGGCCGGGACTAGCGGAGACAATGAGCAGTTCTTC
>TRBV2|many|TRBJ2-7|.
CASSSGPPGYEQYF
TGTGCCAGCAGCTCGGGACCGCCGGGCTACGAGCAGTACTTC
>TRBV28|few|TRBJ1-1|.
CASTSAGRVTEAFF
TGTGCCAGCACCTCAGCGGGGAGAGTCACTGAAGCTTTCTTT
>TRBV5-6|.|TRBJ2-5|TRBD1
CASSPVDHRGQETQYF
TGTGCCAGCAGCCCGGTGGACCACAGGGGCCAAGAGACCCAGTACTTC
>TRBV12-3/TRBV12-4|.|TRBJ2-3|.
CASSQGDLKADTQYF
TGTGCCAGCAGTCAAGGGGACTTAAAGGCGGATACGCAGTATTTT
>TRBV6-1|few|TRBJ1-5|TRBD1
CASSTGTGYNQPQHF
TGTGCCAGCAGCACCGGGACAGGCTACAATCAGCCCCAGCATTTT
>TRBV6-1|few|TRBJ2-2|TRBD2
CASSIKTSTNTGELFF
TGTGCCAGCAGTATCAAGACTAGCACGAACACCGGGGAGCTGTTTTTT
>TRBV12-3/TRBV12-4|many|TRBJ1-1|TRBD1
CASSFPAGGRGEAFF
TGTGCCAGCAGTTTTCCCGCAGGGGGACGGGGTGAAGCTTTCTTT
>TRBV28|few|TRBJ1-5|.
CASSASSGSNQPQHF
TGTGCCAGCAGTGCCAGTAGCGGTAGCAATCAGCCCCAGCATTTT
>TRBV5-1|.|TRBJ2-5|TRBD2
CASRMGREGAQETQYF
TGCGCCAGCCGCATGGGGCGGGAGGGGGCACAAGAGACCCAGTACTTC
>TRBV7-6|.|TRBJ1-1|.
CASSLEAGRTEAFF
TGTGCCAGCAGCTTAGAGGCGGGGCGCACTGAAGCTTTCTTT
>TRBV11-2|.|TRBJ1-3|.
CASSLEPTGTSGNTIYF
TGTGCCAGCAGCTTAGAACCGACAGGCACAAGTGGAAACACCATATATTTT
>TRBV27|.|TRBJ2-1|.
CASSFNQGPDEQFF
TGTGCCAGCAGTTTCAACCAGGGTCCGGATGAGCAGTTCTTC
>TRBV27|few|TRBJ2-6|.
CASSPSTGSGANVLTF
TGTGCCAGCAGTCCGTCAACAGGGTCTGGGGCCAACGTCCTGACTTTC
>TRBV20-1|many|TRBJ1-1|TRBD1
CSAPRQGSNTEAFF
TGCAGTGCCCCACGACAGGGATCGAACACTGAAGCTTTCTTT
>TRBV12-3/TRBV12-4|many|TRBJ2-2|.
CASGTGELFF
TGTGCCAGCGGGACCGGGGAGCTGTTTTTT
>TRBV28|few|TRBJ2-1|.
CASSLAPRGQFF
TGTGCCAGCAGTTTAGCCCCCAGGGGCCAGTTCTTC
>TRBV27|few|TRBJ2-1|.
CASSHYSLRVSSYNEQFF
TGTGCCAGCAGTCATTATAGTTTGAGGGTGAGCTCCTACAATGAGCAGTTCTTC
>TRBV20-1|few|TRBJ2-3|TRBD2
CSAPQTSGNTDTQYF
TGCAGTGCCCCGCAGACTAGCGGCAACACAGATACGCAGTATTTT
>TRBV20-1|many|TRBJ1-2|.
CSASPPGGNGYTF
TGCAGTGCTAGCCCCCCTGGGGGCAATGGCTACACCTTC
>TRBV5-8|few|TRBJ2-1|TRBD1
CASSRQGARYNEQFF
TGTGCCAGCAGCCGGCAGGGGGCGCGTTACAATGAGCAGTTCTTC
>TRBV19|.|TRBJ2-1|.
CASSTRGSGNEQFF
TGTGCCAGTAGTACCCGGGGGAGCGGGAATGAGCAGTTCTTC
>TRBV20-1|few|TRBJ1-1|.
CSASWAETEAFF
TGCAGTGCTAGTTGGGCCGAGACTGAAGCTTTCTTT
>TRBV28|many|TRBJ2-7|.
CASSLDSPYEQYF
TGTGCCAGCAGTTTAGACTCTCCCTACGAGCAGTACTTC